This TCR beta chain is drawn from a study of blood T cell repertoires in COVID-19 (TCRdb year 2020). Regarding the research as a whole: Collaborator samples came from the United States, Italy and Spain and covered acute and convalescent phases of COVID-19. HLA class I and class II types, where available, came from metadata supplied by the sample provider rather than from assay-based typing. The repertoires were released in a freely available public database meant as a resource for research on the immune response to SARS-CoV-2. The sample metadata nearly always contained a de-identified subject ID, COVID-19 status, age in years and sex. Deeply sampled blood TCRbeta repertoires from subjects exposed to, actively infected with, or recovered from COVID-19 were included in the dataset. Samples were obtained from the ongoing ImmuneRACE study (first 160 participants) and from over 1,000 subjects provided by 6 global collaborators. The prospective study material was composed of cDNA or gDNA derived from T cells, B-cell-depleted T cells, or PBMCs.

Summary of the overall study and its limitations: How much clinical and demographic metadata was included differed by source and by participant, and the metadata was provided uncurated.

V drops 6 bases and J drops 1 base, leaving 12 bases in between. The germline V gene specifies MNHEY as CDR1 and SVGAGI as CDR2. The CDR3 goes from the cysteine to the phenylalanine over 14 residues. Left in the record is the CDR3 DNA by itself, 42 bases read in frame from the first base. Whole blood was collected in K2EDTA tubes by collaborating institutions according to the institutions' own protocols. For TCRbeta analysis, collaborator samples were shipped as frozen whole blood, as isolated PBMCs, or as DNA extracted from either sample type. Worth noting for this clone: Its specific antigen is unknown. Base qualities are not recorded, but no much larger clone differs from it by a single base.

The immunoSEQ Assay, a bias-controlled multiplex PCR, was used to amplify TCRbeta CDR3 regions from genomic DNA. In the original analysis: The number of nucleated cells in each sample was estimated by amplification of reference gene primers within the assay. Sequence reads were collapsed and filtered to measure the absolute abundance of every unique TCRbeta CDR3 rearrangement. For each sample, productive Simpson clonality was calculated as the square root of Simpson's diversity index across productive rearrangements. Not all clones reach the TCRdb copy of this immuneACCESS table, which keeps in-frame sequences only. Checked studies attribute under half of the gap to unresolved V genes and leave the rest unexplained. From that table come the V and J calls and clone size; the DNA was used to work out D and trimming. This sample lists under 300,000 clones; 88% were detected once. The top ten constitute around 0.8% of the sample.

Sequenced sample: peripheral blood. This sequence uses TRBV6-5 and TRBJ2-5; a weak D assignment points to TRBD2 (6 bases agree). This TCR derives from a woman aged 30 to 39 with acute or convalescent COVID-19. The CDR3 protein is CASSLGTFQETQYF. The DNA reads TGTGCCAGCAGCCTTGGGACTTTCCAAGAGACCCAGTACTTC.